The clone carrying this T cell receptor (beta chain) was seen a handful of times. Its antigen is still unknown. These data belong to a study of T cells after yellow fever vaccination. General observations from the study: Among primary-vaccination clones, most reappeared after the booster, at roughly 95% for CD4 and around 90% for CD8. The secondary response peaked faster, at day 5 versus 15, but was weaker. Clonotype sharing between CD4 and CD8 compartments was small.

Germline CDR1 reads SGHTA; CDR2 reads FQGNSA. V lost 3 bases, J lost 6 bases, and 12 bases lay in between. The CDR3 consists of 13 residues. TCRdb redid the calling of the 5' RACE reads with MiXCR, one entry per CDR3 protein. The table records about 260,000 distinct CDR3 sequences, 10% to 15% of them present only once. This clonotype was obtained from a man under 40 who received the YFV17D yellow fever vaccine. The starting material was CD4+ T cells sorted from PBMCs, obtained 45 days after the yellow fever booster vaccination. The chain is built from TRBV7-2 and TRBJ2-7; D remains ambiguous. CDR3 sequence reads: CASSLGSRREQYF. Here the CDR3 DNA reads TGTGCCAGCAGCTTGGGTTCCCGCCGCGAGCAGTACTTC.